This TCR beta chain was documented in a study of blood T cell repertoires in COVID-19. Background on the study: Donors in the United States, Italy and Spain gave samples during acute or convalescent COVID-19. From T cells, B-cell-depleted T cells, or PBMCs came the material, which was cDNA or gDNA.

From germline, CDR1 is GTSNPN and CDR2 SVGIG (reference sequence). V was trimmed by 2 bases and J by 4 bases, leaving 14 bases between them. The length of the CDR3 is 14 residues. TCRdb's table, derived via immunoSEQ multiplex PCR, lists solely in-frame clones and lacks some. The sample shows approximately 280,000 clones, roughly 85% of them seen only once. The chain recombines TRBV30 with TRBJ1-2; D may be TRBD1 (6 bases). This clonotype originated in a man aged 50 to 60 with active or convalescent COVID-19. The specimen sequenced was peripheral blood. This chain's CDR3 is CAWSTPGQIYGYTF. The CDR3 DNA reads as TGTGCCTGGAGTACGCCAGGACAGATCTATGGCTACACCTTC.